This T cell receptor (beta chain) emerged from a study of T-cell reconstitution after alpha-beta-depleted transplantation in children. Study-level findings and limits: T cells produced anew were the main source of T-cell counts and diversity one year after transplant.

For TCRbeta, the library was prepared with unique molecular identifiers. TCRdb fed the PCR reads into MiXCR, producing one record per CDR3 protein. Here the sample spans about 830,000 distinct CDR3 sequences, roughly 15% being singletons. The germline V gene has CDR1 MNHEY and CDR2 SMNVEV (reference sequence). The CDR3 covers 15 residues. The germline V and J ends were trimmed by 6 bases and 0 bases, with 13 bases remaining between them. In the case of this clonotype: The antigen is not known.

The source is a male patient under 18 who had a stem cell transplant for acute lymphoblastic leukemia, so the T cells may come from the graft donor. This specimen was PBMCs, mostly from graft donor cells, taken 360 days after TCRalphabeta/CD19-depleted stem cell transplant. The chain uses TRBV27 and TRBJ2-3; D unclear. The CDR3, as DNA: TGTGCCAGCAGCGGTTGGCGGTCTAGCACAGATACGCAGTATTTT. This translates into CASSGWRSSTDTQYF.